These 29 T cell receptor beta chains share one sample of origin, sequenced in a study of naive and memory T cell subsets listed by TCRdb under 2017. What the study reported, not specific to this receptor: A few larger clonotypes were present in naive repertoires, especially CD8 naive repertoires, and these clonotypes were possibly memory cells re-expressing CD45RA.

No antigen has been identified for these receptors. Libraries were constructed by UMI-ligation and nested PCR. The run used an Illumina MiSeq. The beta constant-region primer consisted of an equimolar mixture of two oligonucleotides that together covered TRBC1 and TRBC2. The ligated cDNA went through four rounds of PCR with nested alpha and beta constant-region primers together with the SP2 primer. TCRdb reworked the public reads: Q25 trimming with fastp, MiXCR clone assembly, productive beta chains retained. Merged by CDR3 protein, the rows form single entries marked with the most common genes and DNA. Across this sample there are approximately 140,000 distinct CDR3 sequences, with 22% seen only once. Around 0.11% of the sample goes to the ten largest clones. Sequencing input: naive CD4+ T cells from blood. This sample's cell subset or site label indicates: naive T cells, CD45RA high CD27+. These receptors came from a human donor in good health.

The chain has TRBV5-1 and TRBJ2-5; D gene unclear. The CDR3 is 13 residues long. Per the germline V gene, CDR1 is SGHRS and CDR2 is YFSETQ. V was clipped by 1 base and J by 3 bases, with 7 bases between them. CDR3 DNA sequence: TGCGCCAGCAGCTTGTTTCGAGAAGAGACCCAGTACTTC. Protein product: CASSLFREETQYF.

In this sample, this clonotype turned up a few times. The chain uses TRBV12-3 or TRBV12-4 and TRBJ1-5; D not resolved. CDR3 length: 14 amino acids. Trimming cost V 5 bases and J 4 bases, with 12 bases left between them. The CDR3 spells CASSLMTYNQPQHF. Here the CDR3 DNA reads TGTGCCAGCAGTCTTATGACCTATAATCAGCCCCAGCATTTT.

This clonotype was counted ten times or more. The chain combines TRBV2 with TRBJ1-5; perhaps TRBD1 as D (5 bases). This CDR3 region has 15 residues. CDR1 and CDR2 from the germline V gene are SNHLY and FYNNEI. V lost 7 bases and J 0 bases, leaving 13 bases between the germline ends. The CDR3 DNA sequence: TGTGCCAGCACCCCTCTTAGGGGTAGCAATCAGCCCCAGCATTTT. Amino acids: CASTPLRGSNQPQHF.

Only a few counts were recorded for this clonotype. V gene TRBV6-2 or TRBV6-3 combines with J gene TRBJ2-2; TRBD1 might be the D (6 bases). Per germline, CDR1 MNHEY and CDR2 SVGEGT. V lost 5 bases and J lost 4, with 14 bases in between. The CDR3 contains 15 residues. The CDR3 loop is CASSRRQDRTGELFF. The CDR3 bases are TGTGCCAGCAGTCGGAGACAGGACCGCACCGGGGAGCTGTTTTTT.

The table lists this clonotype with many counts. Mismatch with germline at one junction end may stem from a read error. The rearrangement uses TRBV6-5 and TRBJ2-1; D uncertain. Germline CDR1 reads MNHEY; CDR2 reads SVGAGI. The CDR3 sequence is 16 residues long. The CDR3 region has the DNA TGTGCCAGCAGCTACTCGGGTCGTGGCGGACGGAATGAGCAGTTCTTC. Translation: CASSYSGRGGRNEQFF.

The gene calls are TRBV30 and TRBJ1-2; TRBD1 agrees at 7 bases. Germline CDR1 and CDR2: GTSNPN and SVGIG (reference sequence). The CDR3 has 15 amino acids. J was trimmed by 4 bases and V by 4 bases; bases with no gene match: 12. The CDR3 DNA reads TGTGCCTGGAATTGGGTGACAGGGTCTTTCTATGGCTACACCTTC. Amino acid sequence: CAWNWVTGSFYGYTF.

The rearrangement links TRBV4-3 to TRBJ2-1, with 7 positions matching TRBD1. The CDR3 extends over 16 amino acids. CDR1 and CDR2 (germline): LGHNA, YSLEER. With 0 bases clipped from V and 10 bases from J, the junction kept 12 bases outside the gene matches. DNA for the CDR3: TGCGCCAGCAGCCAAGAACTTAGGAAGGGGGCGCGAGAGCAGTTCTTC. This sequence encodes CASSQELRKGAREQFF.

CDR3 amino acids: CASSVVQRGKTDTQYF. The CDR3 coding sequence is TGTGCCAGCAGCGTAGTCCAGCGGGGGAAAACAGATACGCAGTATTTT. V is TRBV9 and J is TRBJ2-3, with TRBD2 matching over 8 bases. Trimming at V came to 0 bases and at J to 3 bases, leaving 6 bases not matched to a gene. Germline V CDR1 and CDR2: SGDLS, YYNGEE. This CDR3 contains 16 residues.

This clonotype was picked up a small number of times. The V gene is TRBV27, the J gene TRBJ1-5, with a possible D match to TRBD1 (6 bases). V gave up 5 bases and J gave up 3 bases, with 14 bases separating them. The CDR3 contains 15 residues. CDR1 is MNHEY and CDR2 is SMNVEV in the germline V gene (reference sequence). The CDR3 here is CASSPYREFNQPQHF. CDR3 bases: TGTGCCAGCAGTCCCTACAGGGAATTCAATCAGCCCCAGCATTTT.

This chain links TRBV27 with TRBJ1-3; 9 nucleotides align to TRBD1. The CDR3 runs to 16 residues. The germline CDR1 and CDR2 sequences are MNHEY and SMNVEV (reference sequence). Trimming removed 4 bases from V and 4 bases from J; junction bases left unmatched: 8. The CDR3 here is CASSSRQGGKGNTIYF. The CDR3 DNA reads TGTGCCAGCAGTTCCCGACAGGGGGGGAAGGGAAACACCATATATTTT.

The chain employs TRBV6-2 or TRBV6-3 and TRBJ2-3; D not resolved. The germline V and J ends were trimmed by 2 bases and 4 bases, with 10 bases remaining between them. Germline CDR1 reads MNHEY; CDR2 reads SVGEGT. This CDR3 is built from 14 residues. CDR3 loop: CASSYRIRSDTQYF. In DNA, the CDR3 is TGTGCCAGCAGTTACCGGATCCGTTCAGATACGCAGTATTTT.

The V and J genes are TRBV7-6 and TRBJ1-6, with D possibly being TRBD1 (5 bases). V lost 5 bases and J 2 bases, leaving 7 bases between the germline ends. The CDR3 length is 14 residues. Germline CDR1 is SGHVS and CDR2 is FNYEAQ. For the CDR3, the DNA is TGTGCCAGCAGCCGGGGACCCTATAATTCACCCCTCCACTTT. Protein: CASSRGPYNSPLHF.

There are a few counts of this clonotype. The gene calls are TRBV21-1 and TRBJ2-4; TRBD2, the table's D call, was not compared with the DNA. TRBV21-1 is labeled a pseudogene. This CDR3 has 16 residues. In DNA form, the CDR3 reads TGTGCCAGCAGCAATTGCGGGATTCTAGCCAAAAACATTCAGTACTTC. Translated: CASSNCGILAKNIQYF.

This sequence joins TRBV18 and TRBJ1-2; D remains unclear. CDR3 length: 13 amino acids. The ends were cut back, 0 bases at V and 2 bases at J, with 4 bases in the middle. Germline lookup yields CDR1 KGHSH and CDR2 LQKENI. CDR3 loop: CASSPPENYGYTF. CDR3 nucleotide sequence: TGTGCCAGCTCACCACCTGAGAACTATGGCTACACCTTC.

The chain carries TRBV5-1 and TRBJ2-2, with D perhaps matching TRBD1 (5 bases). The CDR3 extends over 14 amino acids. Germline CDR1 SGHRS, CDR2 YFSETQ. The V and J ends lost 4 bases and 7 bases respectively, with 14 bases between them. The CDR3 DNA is TGCGCCAGCAGCAGAAGCAGGGTACTCGGGGAGCTGTTTTTT. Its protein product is CASSRSRVLGELFF. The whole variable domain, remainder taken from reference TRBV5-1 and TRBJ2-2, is KAGVTQTPRYLIKTRGQQVTLSCSPISGHRSVSWYQQTPGQGLQFLFEYFSETQRNKGNFPGRFSGRQFSNSRSEMNVSTLELGDSALYLCASSRSRVLGELFFGEGSRLTVL.

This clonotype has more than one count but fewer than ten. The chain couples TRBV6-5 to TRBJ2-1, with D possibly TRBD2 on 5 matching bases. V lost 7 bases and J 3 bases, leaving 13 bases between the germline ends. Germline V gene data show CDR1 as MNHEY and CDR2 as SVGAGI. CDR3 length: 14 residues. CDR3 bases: TGTGCCAGCACTGTGGGGAGCGGCTACAATGAGCAGTTCTTC. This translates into CASTVGSGYNEQFF.

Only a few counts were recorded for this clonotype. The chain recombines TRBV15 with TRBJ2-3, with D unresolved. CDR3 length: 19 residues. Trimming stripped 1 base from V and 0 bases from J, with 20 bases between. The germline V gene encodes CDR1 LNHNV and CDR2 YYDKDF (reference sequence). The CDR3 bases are TGTGCCACCAGCAGAGTTCGGGCCTCCCGCTATTCTAGCACAGATACGCAGTATTTT. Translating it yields CATSRVRASRYSSTDTQYF.

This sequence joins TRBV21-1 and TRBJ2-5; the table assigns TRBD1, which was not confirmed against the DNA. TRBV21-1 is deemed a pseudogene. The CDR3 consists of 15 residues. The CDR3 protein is CASSTRRGGEETQYF. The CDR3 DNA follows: TGTGCCAGCAGTACCCGTAGGGGGGGTGAAGAGACCCAGTACTTC.

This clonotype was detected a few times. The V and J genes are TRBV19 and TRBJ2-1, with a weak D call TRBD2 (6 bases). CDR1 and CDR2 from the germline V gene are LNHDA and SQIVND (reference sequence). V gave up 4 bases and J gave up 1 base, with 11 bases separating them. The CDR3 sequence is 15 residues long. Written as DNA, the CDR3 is TGTGCCAGTAGTAATAACGGAGGGTCCTACAATGAGCAGTTCTTC. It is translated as CASSNNGGSYNEQFF.

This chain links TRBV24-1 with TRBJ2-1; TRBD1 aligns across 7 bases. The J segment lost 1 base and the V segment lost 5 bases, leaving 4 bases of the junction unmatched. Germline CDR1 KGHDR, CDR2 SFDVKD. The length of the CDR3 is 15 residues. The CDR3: CATSATGASYNEQFF. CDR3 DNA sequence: TGTGCCACCAGTGCTACAGGGGCGTCCTACAATGAGCAGTTCTTC.

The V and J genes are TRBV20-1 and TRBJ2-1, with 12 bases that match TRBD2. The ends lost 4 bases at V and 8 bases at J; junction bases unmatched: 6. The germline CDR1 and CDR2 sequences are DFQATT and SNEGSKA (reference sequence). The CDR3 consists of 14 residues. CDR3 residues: CSAKDGTSGYEQFF. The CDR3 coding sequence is TGCAGTGCTAAAGACGGGACTAGCGGGTATGAGCAGTTCTTC.

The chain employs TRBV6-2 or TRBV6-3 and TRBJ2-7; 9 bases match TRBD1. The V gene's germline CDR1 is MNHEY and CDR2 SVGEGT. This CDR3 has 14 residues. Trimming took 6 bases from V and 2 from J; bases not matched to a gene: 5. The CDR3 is CASSRQGGTYEQYF. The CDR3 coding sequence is TGTGCCAGCAGCCGACAGGGGGGTACCTACGAGCAGTACTTC.

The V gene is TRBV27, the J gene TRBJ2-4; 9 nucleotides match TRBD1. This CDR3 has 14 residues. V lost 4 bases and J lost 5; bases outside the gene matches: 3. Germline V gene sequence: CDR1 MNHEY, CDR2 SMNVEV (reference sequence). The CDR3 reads CASSWDRAQNIQYF. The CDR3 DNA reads TGTGCCAGCAGTTGGGACAGGGCCCAAAACATTCAGTACTTC.

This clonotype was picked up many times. CDR3 protein: CSAGSKASPVTDTQYF. The CDR3 DNA reads TGCAGCGCCGGCTCTAAGGCTAGCCCTGTCACAGATACGCAGTATTTT. The chain recombines TRBV29-1 with TRBJ2-3; D is perhaps TRBD2 (5 bases). V was cut by 7 bases and J by 2 bases, with 22 bases left in between. The CDR3 is 16 amino acids. Germline assignment: CDR1 SQVTM and CDR2 ANQGSEA.

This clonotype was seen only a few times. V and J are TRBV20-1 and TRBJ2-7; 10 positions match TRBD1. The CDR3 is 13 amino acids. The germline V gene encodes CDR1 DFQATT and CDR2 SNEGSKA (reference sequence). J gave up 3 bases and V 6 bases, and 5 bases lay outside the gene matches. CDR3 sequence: CSANRDRGYEQYF. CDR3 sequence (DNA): TGCAGTGCAAACCGGGACAGGGGCTACGAGCAGTACTTC.

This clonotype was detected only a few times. CDR3 loop: CASKGEGLEAFF. The CDR3 bases are TGTGCCAGTAAAGGGGAGGGCCTTGAAGCTTTCTTT. The gene calls are TRBV6-2 or TRBV6-3 and TRBJ1-1; a weak D match, TRBD1 (5 bases). V gave up 9 bases and J gave up 7 bases, with 15 bases separating them. Looked up from germline, CDR1 is MNHEY and CDR2 is SVGEGT. The CDR3 is made up of 12 amino acids.

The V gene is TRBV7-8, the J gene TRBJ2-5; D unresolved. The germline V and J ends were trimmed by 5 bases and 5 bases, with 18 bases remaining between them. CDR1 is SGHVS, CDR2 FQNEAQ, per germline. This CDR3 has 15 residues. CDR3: CASSTQTLQQETQYF. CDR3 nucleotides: TGTGCCAGCAGCACCCAGACGCTCCAGCAGGAGACCCAGTACTTC.

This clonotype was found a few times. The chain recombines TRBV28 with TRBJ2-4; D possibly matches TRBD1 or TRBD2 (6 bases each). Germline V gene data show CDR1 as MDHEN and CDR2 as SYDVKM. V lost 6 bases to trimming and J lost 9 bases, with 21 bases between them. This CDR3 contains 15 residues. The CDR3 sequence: CASRRGHRGMGIQYF. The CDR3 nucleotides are TGTGCCAGCAGAAGGGGACACCGGGGGATGGGCATTCAGTACTTC.

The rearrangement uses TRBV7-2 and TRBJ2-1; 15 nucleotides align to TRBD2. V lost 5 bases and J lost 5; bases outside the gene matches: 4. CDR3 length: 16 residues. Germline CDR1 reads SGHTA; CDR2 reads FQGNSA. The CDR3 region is CASSPRTSGRDNEQFF. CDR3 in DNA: TGTGCCAGCAGCCCAAGGACTAGCGGGAGGGACAATGAGCAGTTCTTC.